A selection of T cell receptor beta chains follows, all from one sample in a study of Tregs in tolerant kidney transplant recipients. The method was immunoSEQ multiplex PCR; TCRdb's version includes in-frame clones alone and lacks a portion of them. This table has roughly 80,000 clones, around 98% appearing once. The material was CD4+ T cells from blood, obtained before the transplant. All receptors derive from a human donor who received a combined kidney and bone marrow transplant. Both conserved end residues are part of each CDR3. The D gene is left open where the match is weak. Size is omitted from some rows. Given values are once, few, many or a class for expanded clones.

>-|TRBJ1-2|-|TRBV9
CASSVTGDDRGYTF
TGTGCCAGCAGCGTCACAGGCGACGATCGGGGCTACACCTTC
>-|TRBJ2-7|TRBD2|TRBV19
CASTSQAGGPYEQYF
TGTGCCAGTACTTCACAAGCGGGAGGACCTTACGAGCAGTACTTC
>-|TRBJ2-2|-|TRBV11-3
CASSLELGGELFF
TGTGCCAGCAGCTTAGAACTAGGCGGGGAGCTGTTTTTT
>-|TRBJ2-2|TRBD2|TRBV7-2
CASSLRAGGTGELFF
TGTGCCAGCAGCTTAAGAGCGGGAGGGACCGGGGAGCTGTTTTTT
>-|TRBJ2-7|-|TRBV7-9
CASSRELYEQYF
TGTGCCAGCAGCCGGGAGCTCTACGAGCAGTACTTC
>-|TRBJ2-3|-|TRBV5-4
CASSLAGLVRDTQYF
TGTGCCAGCAGCTTGGCGGGACTCGTCAGAGATACGCAGTATTTT
>-|TRBJ2-7|-|TRBV15
CATSRGFDRGASYEQYF
TGTGCCACCAGCAGAGGTTTCGACCGGGGTGCCTCCTACGAGCAGTACTTC
>-|TRBJ1-1|-|TRBV4-1
CASSQGLQNTEAFF
TGCGCCAGCAGCCAAGGGTTACAGAACACTGAAGCTTTCTTT
>once|TRBJ2-7|-|TRBV25-1
CATSLVPGYEQYF
TGTGCCACCAGCCTGGTACCGGGCTACGAGCAGTACTTC
>-|TRBJ2-5|TRBD2|TRBV7-8
CASNPILAGAVETQYF
TGTGCCAGCAACCCGATACTAGCGGGAGCAGTAGAGACCCAGTACTTC
>once|TRBJ1-4|-|TRBV5-6
CASSPPAVPEKLFF
TGTGCCAGCAGCCCCCCCGCAGTACCAGAAAAACTGTTTTTT
>-|TRBJ2-3|TRBD2|TRBV5-1
CASSLGGTSGIRTDTQYF
TGCGCCAGCAGCTTGGGGGGGACTAGCGGGATCCGCACAGATACGCAGTATTTT
>-|TRBJ2-3|TRBD2|TRBV9
CASSVVPGLAATDTQYF
TGTGCCAGCAGCGTAGTGCCGGGACTAGCGGCCACAGATACGCAGTATTTT
>once|TRBJ2-3|TRBD2|TRBV29-1
CSVEPQRGTDTQYF
TGCAGCGTTGAACCCCAGCGGGGGACAGATACGCAGTATTTT
>-|TRBJ2-7|TRBD2|TRBV5-4
CASSLSTGGNYEQYF
TGTGCCAGCAGCTTGTCGACGGGAGGGAACTACGAGCAGTACTTC
>-|TRBJ1-2|TRBD1|TRBV4-1
CASSQEPGQVYGYTF
TGCGCCAGCAGCCAAGAACCGGGACAGGTCTATGGCTACACCTTC
>-|TRBJ2-5|TRBD1|TRBV29-1
CSAPLGQGVEETQYF
TGCAGCGCCCCCCTCGGGCAGGGGGTTGAGGAGACCCAGTACTTC
>few|TRBJ1-2|-|TRBV6-5
CASSYLAGTNYGYTF
TGTGCCAGCAGTTACTTGGCAGGGACAAACTATGGCTACACCTTC
>-|TRBJ2-5|-|TRBV21-1
CASSKERQGAKTQYF
TGTGCCAGCAGCAAAGAGCGGCAGGGGGCTAAGACCCAGTACTTC
>-|TRBJ1-5|TRBD1|TRBV15
CATSKRQGAEQPQHF
TGTGCCACCAGCAAACGACAGGGGGCTGAACAGCCCCAGCATTTT
>-|TRBJ2-7|TRBD1|TRBV7-9
CASSGQGNGWNEQYF
TGTGCCAGCTCTGGACAGGGGAACGGTTGGAACGAGCAGTACTTC
>-|TRBJ2-5|-|TRBV7-3
CASSLVSEETQYF
TGTGCCAGCAGCTTAGTAAGCGAAGAGACCCAGTACTTC
>-|TRBJ2-7|-|TRBV11-2
CASSLVVAEQYF
TGTGCCAGCAGCTTAGTAGTCGCCGAGCAGTACTTC
>-|TRBJ2-1|-|TRBV5-1
CASSPGPSHEQFF
TGCGCCAGCAGCCCGGGTCCCTCCCATGAGCAGTTCTTC
>-|TRBJ2-2|-|TRBV30
CAWTRAGELFF
TGTGCCTGGACAAGAGCCGGGGAGCTGTTTTTT
>-|TRBJ2-7|TRBD1|TRBV7-2
CASNNPGGTGVYEQYF
TGTGCCAGCAACAACCCGGGGGGGACAGGGGTTTACGAGCAGTACTTC
>-|TRBJ2-1|TRBD2|TRBV11-3
CASSLVASGRAEQFF
TGTGCCAGCAGCTTAGTAGCTAGCGGGAGGGCTGAGCAGTTCTTC
>-|TRBJ1-1|TRBD1|TRBV5-1
CASSTGTGPEAFF
TGCGCCAGCAGCACCGGGACAGGCCCTGAAGCTTTCTTT
>-|TRBJ1-1|-|TRBV7-3
CASSPHSNTEAFF
TGTGCCAGCAGCCCCCACTCGAACACTGAAGCTTTCTTT
>-|TRBJ1-1|TRBD1|TRBV30
CAGVTGVNTEAFF
TGTGCCGGGGTCACAGGGGTTAACACTGAAGCTTTCTTT
>-|TRBJ1-1|-|TRBV14
CASSQELLNTEAFF
TGTGCCAGCAGCCAAGAATTATTAAACACTGAAGCTTTCTTT
>-|TRBJ2-7|TRBD1|TRBV28
CATHALKQGAGWYEQYF
TGTGCCACCCACGCCCTTAAACAGGGGGCAGGTTGGTACGAGCAGTACTTC
>-|TRBJ2-5|-|TRBV19
CASSLSRALETQYF
TGTGCCAGTAGTCTTTCCAGGGCCCTGGAGACCCAGTACTTC
>-|TRBJ2-5|TRBD1|TRBV18
CASSPPQQGAQETQYF
TGTGCCAGCTCACCACCTCAACAGGGGGCACAAGAGACCCAGTACTTC
>-|TRBJ2-3|TRBD1|TRBV6-1
CASSEKAGGPDTQYF
TGTGCCAGCAGTGAAAAGGCAGGGGGCCCCGATACGCAGTATTTT
>-|TRBJ1-2|TRBD1|TRBV11-2
CASSPTKAGTGTVLF
TGTGCCAGCAGCCCTACAAAGGCGGGGACAGGGACTGTACTCTTC
>-|TRBJ1-6|-|TRBV7-9
CASSRMLGAVSSPLHF
TGTGCCAGCAGCCGAATGCTGGGGGCTGTTAGTTCACCCCTCCACTTT
>-|TRBJ2-3|TRBD2|TRBV7-2
CASSIRTSGGTDTQYF
TGTGCCAGCAGCATAAGGACTAGCGGGGGCACAGATACGCAGTATTTT
>-|TRBJ2-2|TRBD1|TRBV4-1
CASSQEPTGGDNTGELFF
TGCGCCAGCAGCCAAGAACCGACAGGGGGCGATAACACCGGGGAGCTGTTTTTT
>-|TRBJ2-7|TRBD1|TRBV10-3
CAIRRGQGNEQYF
TGTGCCATCAGGAGGGGACAGGGTAACGAGCAGTACTTC
>-|TRBJ1-1|-|TRBV7-9
CASSLAQRGYAEAFF
TGTGCCAGCAGCTTAGCGCAGAGAGGTTACGCTGAAGCTTTCTTT
>-|TRBJ2-5|-|TRBV7-7
CASSFLGGGQETQYF
TGTGCCAGCAGCTTCTTAGGCGGAGGTCAAGAGACCCAGTACTTC
>-|TRBJ2-5|-|TRBV5-1
CASSLTGGALQETQYF
TGCGCCAGCAGCTTGACGGGTGGGGCACTTCAAGAGACCCAGTACTTC
>-|TRBJ1-5|TRBD1|TRBV4-1
CASSLQGASNQPQHF
TGCGCCAGCAGCTTACAGGGGGCTAGCAATCAGCCCCAGCATTTT
>-|TRBJ1-2|TRBD1|TRBV7-2
CASSSRDREYGYTF
TGTGCCAGCAGCTCCCGGGACAGGGAGTATGGCTACACCTTC
>-|TRBJ2-5|TRBD2|TRBV5-5
CASSTGLAGGTETQYF
TGTGCCAGCAGCACGGGACTAGCGGGGGGCACAGAGACCCAGTACTTC
>-|TRBJ1-1|-|TRBV6-5
CASRNPGNTEAFF
TGTGCCAGCAGAAACCCAGGGAACACTGAAGCTTTCTTT
>-|TRBJ2-2|TRBD1|TRBV6-4
CASSPGTGGTGELFF
TGTGCCAGCAGCCCCGGGACAGGGGGGACCGGGGAGCTGTTTTTT
>once|TRBJ2-3|-|TRBV6-1
CASRLDFGTDTQYF
TGTGCCAGCAGGCTAGATTTCGGCACAGATACGCAGTATTTT
>-|TRBJ2-7|TRBD1|TRBV19
CASSRDRGIGQYF
TGTGCCAGTAGCCGGGACAGGGGGATCGGGCAGTACTTC
>-|TRBJ2-3|-|TRBV7-2
CASSPRLESTDTQYF
TGTGCCAGCAGCCCGCGACTAGAGAGCACAGATACGCAGTATTTT
>-|TRBJ2-2|TRBD2|TRBV7-3
CASSLLAGGNTGELFF
TGTGCCAGCAGCCTGCTAGCGGGAGGTAACACCGGGGAGCTGTTTTTT
>once|TRBJ2-1|-|TRBV30
CAWDSGSYNEQFF
TGTGCCTGGGACTCGGGTTCCTACAATGAGCAGTTCTTC
>-|TRBJ1-2|-|TRBV11-2
CASSPTGVGGYTF
TGTGCCAGCAGCCCCACGGGAGTTGGGGGCTACACCTTC
>-|TRBJ1-2|-|TRBV4-1
CASSLSGGLGYTF
TGCGCCAGCAGCCTCTCCGGGGGTCTTGGCTACACCTTC
>-|TRBJ2-1|TRBD1|TRBV5-1
CASSLGGTGYNEQFF
TGCGCCAGCAGCTTGGGCGGGACAGGGTACAATGAGCAGTTCTTC
>-|TRBJ2-1|-|TRBV7-2
CASLDRRSVSSYNEQFF
TGTGCCAGCTTAGACAGGAGATCGGTGAGCTCCTACAATGAGCAGTTCTTC
>-|TRBJ1-1|-|TRBV5-4
CASSLAGGRTEAFF
TGTGCCAGCAGCTTGGCCGGGGGGAGGACTGAAGCTTTCTTT
>-|TRBJ1-2|-|TRBV7-2
CASSPRRGPYGYTF
TGTGCCAGCAGCCCTCGGCGGGGGCCCTATGGCTACACCTTC
>once|TRBJ2-2|TRBD2|TRBV7-6
CASSRTSGGVGELFF
TGTGCCAGCAGCCGGACTAGCGGGGGGGTCGGGGAGCTGTTTTTT